The T cell receptor (beta chain) described here comes from a study of T cell responses to AZD1222 COVID-19 vaccine (dated by TCRdb to 2020 to 2022). General notes on the study: Because spike-specific TCR depth and breadth did not differ between the two schedules, AZD1222 recipients who got a second dose at roughly 4 weeks were pooled with those who got a second dose at roughly 12 weeks. TCR sequencing was performed for roughly 240 trial participants, of whom roughly 200 were given two doses of AZD1222 and around 26 were given two doses of MenACWY control vaccine. Trial participants were enrolled by age into 18-55, 56-69 and 70-plus year subgroups, with roughly 160, 29 and 62 TCR-sequenced participants respectively. What the research found in general, with its limitations: Participants were mostly white British, with more females than males. The authors suggested clonal diversity may have been underestimated. Because no samples from the day 14 peak response were available, repertoires could be characterized only after the peak T cell response. Spike-specific TCR breadth and depth rose significantly after two AZD1222 doses compared with day 0 and with MenACWY recipients. CD4 TCRs associated with the vaccine covered the entire spike protein, and the dominant responses were in regions 160-218 and 743-854. In the small 56-69-year group, the increase in depth fell short of significance, most likely because of low power. Only 5 to 7 AZD1222 recipients were SARS-CoV-2 seropositive at baseline, limiting conclusions about previously exposed vaccinees. Reportedly, close to half of the unique spike-specific TCRs recognized epitopes lying outside the regions that are mutated in the B.1.351 and B.1.1.7 variants.

The germline V gene (reference sequence) gives CDR1 as LNHDA and CDR2 as SQIVND. V is shortened by 4 bases, J by 1 base, and the region joining them spans 4 bases. From the cysteine up to the phenylalanine, the CDR3 has a length of 12 residues. Left in the record is the CDR3 DNA by itself, 36 bases read in frame from the first base. With respect to this clone: Its antigen is still unknown. No much larger clonotype is one base removed from it; base qualities were not supplied.

What the time point label conveys for this sample: baseline before first vaccination. The vaccinee samples were drawn from two UK trials, COV001 and COV002, one of which was a single-blind randomized controlled phase 2/3 trial testing AZD1222 (ChAdOx1 nCoV-19) in healthy adults. Trial participant PBMC samples were collected at day 0 and day 28 after the second dose for TCRbeta chain sequencing. The CDR3 regions of human TCRbeta chains were analyzed by immunosequencing. Turning to the authors' computational methods: TCRs in the repertoires were matched against a reference library of SARS-CoV-2-specific TCRs that had been generated with the MIRA antigen-specificity platform. Breadth was defined as the fraction of unique TCRs that were SARS-CoV-2-associated. Depth was defined as the fraction of total T cells that were SARS-CoV-2-associated. Using the MIRA data, each spike-specific TCR was assigned both to the spike region to which the TCR was reactive and to a CD4 or CD8 class. Log10-transformed breadth and depth values were compared by one-way ANOVA with Sidak's multiple comparisons tests. TCRdb retrieved this table from immuneACCESS and kept in-frame rearrangements only. Not all clones are present; in checked studies, unresolved V genes account for under half, and no reason is known for the remainder. The D gene and trimming were derived from the DNA, and the V and J assignments and clone size from that table. The sample includes 120,000 to 150,000 clones, with roughly 91% observed a single time. The ten most abundant clones make up around 1.9% of the sample.

Recombination linked TRBV19 to TRBJ1-2, with no confidently assigned D gene. This receptor was identified in an adult in good health. The sequencing here drew on peripheral blood, taken on day 0 of AZD1222 vaccination. The CDR3 reads as follows: CASSRVNYGYTF. The DNA sequence follows: TGTGCCAGTAGTAGGGTTAACTATGGCTACACCTTC.